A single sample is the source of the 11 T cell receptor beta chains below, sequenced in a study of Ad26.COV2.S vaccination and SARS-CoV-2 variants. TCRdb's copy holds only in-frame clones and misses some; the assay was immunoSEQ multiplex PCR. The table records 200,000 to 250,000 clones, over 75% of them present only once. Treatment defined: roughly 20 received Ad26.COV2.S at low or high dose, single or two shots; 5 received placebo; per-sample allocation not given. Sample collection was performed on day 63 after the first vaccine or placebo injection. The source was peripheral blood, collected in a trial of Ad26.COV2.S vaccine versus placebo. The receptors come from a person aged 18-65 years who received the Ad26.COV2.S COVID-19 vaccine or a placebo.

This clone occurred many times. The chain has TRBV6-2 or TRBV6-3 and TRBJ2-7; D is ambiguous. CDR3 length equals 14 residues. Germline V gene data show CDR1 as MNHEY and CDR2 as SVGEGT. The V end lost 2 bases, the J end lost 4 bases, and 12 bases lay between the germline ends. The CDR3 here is CASSYGIEVYEQYF. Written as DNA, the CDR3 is TGTGCCAGCAGTTACGGAATTGAGGTATACGAGCAGTACTTC.

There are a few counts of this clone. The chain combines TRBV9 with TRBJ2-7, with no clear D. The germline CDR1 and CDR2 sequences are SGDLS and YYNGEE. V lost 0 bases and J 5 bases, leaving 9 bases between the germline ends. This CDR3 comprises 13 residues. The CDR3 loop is CASSVATWDEQYF. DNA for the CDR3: TGTGCCAGCAGCGTAGCTACGTGGGACGAGCAGTACTTC. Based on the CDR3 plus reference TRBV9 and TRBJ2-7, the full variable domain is DSGVTQTPKHLITATGQRVTLRCSPRSGDLSVYWYQQSLDQGLQFLIQYYNGEERAKGNILERFSAQQFPDLHSELNLSSLELGDSALYFCASSVATWDEQYFGPGTRLTVT.

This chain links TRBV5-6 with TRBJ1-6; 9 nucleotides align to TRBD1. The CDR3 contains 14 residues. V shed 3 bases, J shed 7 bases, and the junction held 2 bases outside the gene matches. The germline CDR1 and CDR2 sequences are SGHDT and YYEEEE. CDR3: CASSWTGANSPLHF. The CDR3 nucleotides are TGTGCCAGCAGCTGGACAGGGGCCAATTCACCCCTCCACTTT. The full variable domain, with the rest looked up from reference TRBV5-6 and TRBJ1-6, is DAGVTQSPTHLIKTRGQQVTLRCSPKSGHDTVSWYQQALGQGPQFIFQYYEEEERQRGNFPDRFSGHQFPNYSSELNVNALLLGDSALYLCASSWTGANSPLHFGNGTRLTVT.

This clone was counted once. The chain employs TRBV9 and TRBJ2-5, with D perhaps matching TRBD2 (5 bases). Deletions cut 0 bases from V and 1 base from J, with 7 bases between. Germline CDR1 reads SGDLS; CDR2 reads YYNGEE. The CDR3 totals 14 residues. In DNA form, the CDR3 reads TGTGCCAGCAGCGTAGCGGGAAGCCAAGAGACCCAGTACTTC. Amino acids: CASSVAGSQETQYF.

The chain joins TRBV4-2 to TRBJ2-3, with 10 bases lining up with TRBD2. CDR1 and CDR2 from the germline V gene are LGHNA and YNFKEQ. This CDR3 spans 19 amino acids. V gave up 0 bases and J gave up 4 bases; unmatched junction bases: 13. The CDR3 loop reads CASSQDSSGRGRAADTQYF. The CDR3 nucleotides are TGTGCCAGCAGCCAAGATTCTAGCGGGAGAGGGAGGGCGGCAGATACGCAGTATTTT.

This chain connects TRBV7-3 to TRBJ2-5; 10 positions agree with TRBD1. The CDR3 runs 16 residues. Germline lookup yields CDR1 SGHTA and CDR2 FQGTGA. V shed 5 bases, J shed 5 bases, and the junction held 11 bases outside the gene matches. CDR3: CASSPRTGGGGETQYF. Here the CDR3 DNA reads TGTGCCAGCAGCCCAAGGACAGGGGGAGGTGGCGAGACCCAGTACTTC.

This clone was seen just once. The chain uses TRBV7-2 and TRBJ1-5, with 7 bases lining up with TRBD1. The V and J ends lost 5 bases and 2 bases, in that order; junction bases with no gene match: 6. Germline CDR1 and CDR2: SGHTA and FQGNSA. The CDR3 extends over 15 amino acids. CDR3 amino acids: CASSPSTGGNQPQHF. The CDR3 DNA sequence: TGTGCCAGCAGCCCCAGTACAGGGGGCAATCAGCCCCAGCATTTT. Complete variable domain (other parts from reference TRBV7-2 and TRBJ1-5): GAGVSQSPSNKVTEKGKDVELRCDPISGHTALYWYRQSLGQGLEFLIYFQGNSAPDKSGLPSDRFSAERTGGSVSTLTIQRTQQEDSAVYLCASSPSTGGNQPQHFGDGTRLSIL.

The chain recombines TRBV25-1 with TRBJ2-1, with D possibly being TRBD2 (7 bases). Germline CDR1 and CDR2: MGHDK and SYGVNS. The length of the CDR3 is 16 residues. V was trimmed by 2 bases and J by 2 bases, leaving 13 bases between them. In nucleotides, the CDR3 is TGTGCCAGCAGTGAAGTATGGGAGGGGGCCTACAATGAGCAGTTCTTC. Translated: CASSEVWEGAYNEQFF.

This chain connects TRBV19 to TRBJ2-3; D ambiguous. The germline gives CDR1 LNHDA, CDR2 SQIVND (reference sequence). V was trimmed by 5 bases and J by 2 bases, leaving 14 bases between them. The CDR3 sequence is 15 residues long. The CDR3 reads CASSRGDEYTDTQYF. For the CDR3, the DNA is TGTGCCAGTAGTCGTGGCGACGAATACACAGATACGCAGTATTTT.

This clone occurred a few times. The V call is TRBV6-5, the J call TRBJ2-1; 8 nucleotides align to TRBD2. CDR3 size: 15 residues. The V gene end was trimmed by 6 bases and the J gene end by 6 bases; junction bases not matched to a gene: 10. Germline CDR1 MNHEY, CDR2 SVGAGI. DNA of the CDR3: TGTGCCAGCAGCGTAATAGGGACTAGTGCCAATGAGCAGTTCTTC. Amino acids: CASSVIGTSANEQFF.

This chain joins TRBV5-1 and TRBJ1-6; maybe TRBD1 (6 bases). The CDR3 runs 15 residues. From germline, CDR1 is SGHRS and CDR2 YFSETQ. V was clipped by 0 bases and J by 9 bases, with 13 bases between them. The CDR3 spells CASSLEGGMVSPLHF. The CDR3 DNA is TGCGCCAGCAGCTTGGAAGGGGGGATGGTTTCACCCCTCCACTTT.